The 14 T cell receptor beta chains below come from one sample, sequenced in a study of graft-versus-host responses after intestinal transplantation. The data were produced by immunoSEQ multiplex PCR, yet TCRdb's version contains in-frame clones alone and is incomplete. The repertoire consists of roughly 23,000 clones, with over 90% occurring once and the leading ten covering around 2%. Source: PBMCs, taken around 40 days after intestinal transplant. These receptors were collected from a human patient who received an intestinal transplant, so some T cells may come from the graft donor.

J is TRBJ2-7 and V is TRBV28; D unresolved. The V end was cut by 7 bases, the J end by 3 bases, with 19 bases between. Looked up from germline, CDR1 is MDHEN and CDR2 is SYDVKM. The CDR3 has 15 amino acids. CDR3 nucleotides: TGTGCCAGCAAGGTCACCAGAACACAAATCTACGAGCAGTACTTC. Translating it yields CASKVTRTQIYEQYF.

The chain is built from TRBV28 and TRBJ2-7; 7 nucleotides match TRBD1. CDR1 and CDR2 from the germline V gene are MDHEN and SYDVKM. The CDR3 spans 13 residues. The trim removed 7 bases at V and 5 bases at J, leaving 8 bases unmatched. CDR3: CASTPGQGDEQYF. The CDR3 DNA follows: TGTGCCAGCACCCCTGGGCAGGGGGACGAGCAGTACTTC.

The chain combines TRBV6-6 with TRBJ2-7, with TRBD2 matching over 7 bases. V dropped 1 base and J dropped 3; count of bases not matched to a gene: 0. CDR1 MNHNY and CDR2 SVGAGI come from the germline V gene (reference sequence). The CDR3 is 13 residues long. CDR3 DNA sequence: TGTGCCAGCAGTTACTGGGGGGGCTACGAGCAGTACTTC. Protein: CASSYWGGYEQYF.

The chain is built from TRBV7-9 and TRBJ1-5; D is perhaps TRBD1 (6 bases). Germline V lookup: CDR1 SEHNR, CDR2 FQNEAQ (reference sequence). CDR3 size: 16 residues. The V gene lost 1 base and the J gene lost 1 base, with 11 bases spanning the gap. The CDR3 bases are TGTGCCAGCAGCTTAGGCGGACAGAGGAGCAATCAGCCCCAGCATTTT. Its translation: CASSLGGQRSNQPQHF.

V is TRBV28 and J is TRBJ2-2, with D hard to call. CDR3 length equals 16 residues. Germline V gene sequence: CDR1 MDHEN, CDR2 SYDVKM. V was shortened by 1 base and J by 8 bases, with 17 bases between the two germline ends. The CDR3 loop is CASSLYSIPSWGELFF. CDR3 coding DNA: TGTGCCAGCAGTTTATACTCTATTCCCTCTTGGGGGGAGCTGTTTTTT.

This sequence joins TRBV19 and TRBJ2-1; 7 bases line up with TRBD2. There are 18 residues in the CDR3. The germline V gene encodes CDR1 LNHDA and CDR2 SQIVND (reference sequence). V was clipped by 4 bases and J by 3 bases; unmatched bases: 15. CDR3 protein: CASSTLGGGSDDYNEQFF. The CDR3 DNA follows: TGTGCCAGTAGTACCTTAGGAGGCGGGAGCGATGACTACAATGAGCAGTTCTTC.

The chain carries TRBV18 and TRBJ2-1; D gene unclear. The CDR3 length is 15 residues. Germline CDR1 KGHSH, CDR2 LQKENI. V shed 3 bases and J shed 3 bases, with 12 bases lying between them. DNA for the CDR3: TGTGCCAGCTCACCCGCCGCTTTGGACTACAATGAGCAGTTCTTC. As protein: CASSPAALDYNEQFF.

CDR3 residues: CAWSPSMASGRWETQYF. The CDR3 nucleotides read TGTGCCTGGAGTCCCTCGATGGCTAGCGGGAGATGGGAGACCCAGTACTTC. This chain connects TRBV30 to TRBJ2-5, with 10 bases matching TRBD2. The V gene's germline CDR1 is GTSNPN and CDR2 SVGIG (reference sequence). The V and J ends lost 2 bases and 5 bases, in that order; junction bases with no gene match: 14. The CDR3 is 17 residues long.

V gene TRBV29-1 combines with J gene TRBJ1-2; 7 bases align to TRBD1. Germline-derived CDR1 and CDR2 are SQVTM and ANQGSEA. The ends lost 6 bases at V and 8 bases at J; junction bases unmatched: 9. The CDR3 consists of 12 residues. The CDR3 DNA sequence: TGCAGCGTGGGGGACAGCCTCAGGGGCTACACCTTC. Protein product: CSVGDSLRGYTF.

The chain employs TRBV18 and TRBJ1-5; D perhaps matches TRBD1 (5 bases). Germline lookup yields CDR1 KGHSH and CDR2 LQKENI. Trimming took off 1 base at V and 0 bases at J, with 7 bases between the two ends. The CDR3 has 15 amino acids. CDR3: CASSPRGDSNQPQHF. Written as DNA, the CDR3 is TGTGCCAGCTCACCACGGGGGGATAGCAATCAGCCCCAGCATTTT.

With respect to this clone: In the same sample, other DNA sequences code for this CDR3. The chain carries TRBV6-1 and TRBJ2-2; 9 bases are a match to TRBD2. This CDR3 region has 15 residues. CDR1 is MNHNS and CDR2 is SASEGT in the germline V gene. Germline trimming cut 3 bases from V and 5 bases from J; bases unmatched to any gene: 4. The CDR3, as DNA: TGTGCCAGCAGTGATCGGCGGGGGGGAACCGGGGAGCTGTTTTTT. Its protein product is CASSDRRGGTGELFF.

This chain connects TRBV7-8 to TRBJ2-1, with D tentatively TRBD2 (5 bases). This CDR3 is 15 amino acids long. Per germline, CDR1 SGHVS and CDR2 FQNEAQ. Deletions cut 5 bases from V and 6 bases from J, with 17 bases between. The CDR3 region has the DNA TGTGCCAGCAGCATAAAGGCGGGTAGCTTCAATGAGCAGTTCTTC. It yields the protein CASSIKAGSFNEQFF.

The chain combines TRBV27 with TRBJ2-7, with a weak D call TRBD1 (6 bases). This CDR3 region has 16 residues. V lost 2 bases and J lost 2, with 16 bases in between. Germline lookup yields CDR1 MNHEY and CDR2 SMNVEV (reference sequence). The CDR3 here is CASSLRQGFPAYEQYF. The CDR3 region has the DNA TGTGCCAGCAGTTTAAGGCAGGGGTTTCCGGCCTACGAGCAGTACTTC.

This chain uses TRBV5-4 with TRBJ2-1; 9 nucleotides align to TRBD2. V was clipped by 4 bases and J by 2 bases; unmatched bases: 7. The CDR3 runs to 16 residues. Germline V CDR1 and CDR2: SGHNT, YYREEE (reference sequence). The CDR3 nucleotides read TGTGCCAGCAGCGACTTCGGGACTAGCCCCTACAATGAGCAGTTCTTC. This encodes CASSDFGTSPYNEQFF. Supplemented by reference TRBV5-4 and TRBJ2-1, the full variable domain reads ETGVTQSPTHLIKTRGQQVTLRCSSQSGHNTVSWYQQALGQGPQFIFQYYREEENGRGNFPPRFSGLQFPNYSSELNVNALELDDSALYLCASSDFGTSPYNEQFFGPGTRLTVL.